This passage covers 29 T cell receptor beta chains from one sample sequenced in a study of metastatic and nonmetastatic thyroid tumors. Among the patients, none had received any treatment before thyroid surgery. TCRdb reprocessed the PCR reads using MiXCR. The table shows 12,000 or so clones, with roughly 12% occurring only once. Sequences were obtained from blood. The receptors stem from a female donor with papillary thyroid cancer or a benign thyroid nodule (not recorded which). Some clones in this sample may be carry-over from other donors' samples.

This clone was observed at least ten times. The CDR3 coding sequence is TGTGCCAGCAGTGAAAGGAGGGCTGGGACAGCCTTCTATGGCTACACCTTC. This sequence encodes CASSERRAGTAFYGYTF. The genes are TRBV2 and TRBJ1-2, with TRBD1 matching 7 bases. Germline V CDR1 and CDR2: SNHLY, FYNNEI. The CDR3 is 17 amino acids. V dropped 2 bases and J dropped 4; count of bases not matched to a gene: 13.

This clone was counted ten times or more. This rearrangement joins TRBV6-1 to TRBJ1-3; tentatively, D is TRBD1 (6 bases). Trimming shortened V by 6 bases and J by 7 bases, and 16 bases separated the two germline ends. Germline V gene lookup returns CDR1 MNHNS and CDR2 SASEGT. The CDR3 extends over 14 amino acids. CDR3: CASSRLSQGNTIYF. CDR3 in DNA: TGTGCCAGCAGCCGACTGTCTCAGGGGAACACCATATATTTT.

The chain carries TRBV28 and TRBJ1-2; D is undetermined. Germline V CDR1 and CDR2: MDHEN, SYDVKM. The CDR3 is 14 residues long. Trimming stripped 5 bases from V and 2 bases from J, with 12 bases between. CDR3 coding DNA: TGTGCCAGCAGTGTAGTCACAATCAACTATGGCTACACCTTC. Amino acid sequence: CASSVVTINYGYTF.

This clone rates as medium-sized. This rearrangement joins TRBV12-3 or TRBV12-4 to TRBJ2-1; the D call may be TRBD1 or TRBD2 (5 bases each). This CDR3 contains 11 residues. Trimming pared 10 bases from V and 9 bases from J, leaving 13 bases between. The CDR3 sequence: CAMGERGEQFF. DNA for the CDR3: TGTGCCATGGGAGAGAGGGGTGAGCAGTTCTTC.

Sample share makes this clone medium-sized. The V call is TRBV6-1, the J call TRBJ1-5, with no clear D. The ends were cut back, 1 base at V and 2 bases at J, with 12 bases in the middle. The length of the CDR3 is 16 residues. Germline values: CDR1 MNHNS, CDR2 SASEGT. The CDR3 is CASSEVGVIGNQPQHF. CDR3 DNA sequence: TGTGCCAGCAGTGAAGTTGGGGTTATTGGCAATCAGCCCCAGCATTTT.

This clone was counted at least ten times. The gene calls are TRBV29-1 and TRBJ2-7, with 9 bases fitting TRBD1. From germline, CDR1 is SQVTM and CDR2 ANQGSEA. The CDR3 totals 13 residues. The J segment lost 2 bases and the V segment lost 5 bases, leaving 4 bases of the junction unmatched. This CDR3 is CSVLGTGTYEQYF. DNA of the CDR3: TGCAGCGTTTTGGGGACAGGGACCTACGAGCAGTACTTC.

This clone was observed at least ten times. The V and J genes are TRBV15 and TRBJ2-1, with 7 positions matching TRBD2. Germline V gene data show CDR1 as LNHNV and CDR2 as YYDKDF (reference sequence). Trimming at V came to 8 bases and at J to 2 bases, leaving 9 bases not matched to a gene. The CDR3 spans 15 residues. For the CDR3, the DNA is TGTGCCACCTCCTTGGGTGGGAGGGCCTACAATGAGCAGTTCTTC. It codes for CATSLGGRAYNEQFF.

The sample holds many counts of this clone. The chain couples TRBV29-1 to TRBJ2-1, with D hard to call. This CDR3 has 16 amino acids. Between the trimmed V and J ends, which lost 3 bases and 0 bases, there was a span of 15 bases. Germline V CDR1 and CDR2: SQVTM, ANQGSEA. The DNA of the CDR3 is TGCAGCGTTGAGGCGGACCAAGAGAGCTCCTACAATGAGCAGTTCTTC. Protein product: CSVEADQESSYNEQFF.

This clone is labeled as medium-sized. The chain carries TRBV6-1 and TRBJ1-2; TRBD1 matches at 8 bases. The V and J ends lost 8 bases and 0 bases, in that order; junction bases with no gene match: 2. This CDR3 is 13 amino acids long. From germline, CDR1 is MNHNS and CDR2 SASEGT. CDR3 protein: CASEDRANYGYTF. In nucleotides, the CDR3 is TGTGCCAGCGAGGACAGGGCTAACTATGGCTACACCTTC.

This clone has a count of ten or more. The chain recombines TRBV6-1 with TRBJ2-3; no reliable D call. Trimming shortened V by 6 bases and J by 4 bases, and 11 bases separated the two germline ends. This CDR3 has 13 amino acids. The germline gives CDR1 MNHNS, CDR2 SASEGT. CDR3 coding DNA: TGTGCCAGCAGCCTTTGGGGATCAGATACGCAGTATTTT. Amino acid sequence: CASSLWGSDTQYF.

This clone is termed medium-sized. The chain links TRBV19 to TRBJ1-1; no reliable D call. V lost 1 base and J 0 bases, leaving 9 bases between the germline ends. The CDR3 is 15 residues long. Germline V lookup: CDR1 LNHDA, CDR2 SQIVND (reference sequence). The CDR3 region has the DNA TGTGCCAGTAGTATAGCATCGAGCATGAACACTGAAGCTTTCTTT. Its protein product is CASSIASSMNTEAFF.

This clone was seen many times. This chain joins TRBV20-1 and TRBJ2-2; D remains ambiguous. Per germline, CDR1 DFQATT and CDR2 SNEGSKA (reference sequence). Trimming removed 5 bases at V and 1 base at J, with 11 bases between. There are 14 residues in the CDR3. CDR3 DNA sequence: TGCAGTGCTCCTTCTACGAGGAACACCGGGGAGCTGTTTTTT. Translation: CSAPSTRNTGELFF.

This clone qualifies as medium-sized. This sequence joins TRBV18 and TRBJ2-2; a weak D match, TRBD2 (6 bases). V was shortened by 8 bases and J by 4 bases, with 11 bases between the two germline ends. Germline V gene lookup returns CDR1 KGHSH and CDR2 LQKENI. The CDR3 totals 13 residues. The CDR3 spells CASGDSGTGELFF. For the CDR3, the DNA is TGTGCCAGCGGGGACTCGGGCACCGGGGAGCTGTTTTTT. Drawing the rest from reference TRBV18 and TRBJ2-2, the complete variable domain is NAGVMQNPRHLVRRRGQEARLRCSPMKGHSHVYWYRQLPEEGLKFMVYLQKENIIDESGMPKERFSAEFPKEGPSILRIQQVVRGDSAAYFCASGDSGTGELFFGEGSRLTVL.

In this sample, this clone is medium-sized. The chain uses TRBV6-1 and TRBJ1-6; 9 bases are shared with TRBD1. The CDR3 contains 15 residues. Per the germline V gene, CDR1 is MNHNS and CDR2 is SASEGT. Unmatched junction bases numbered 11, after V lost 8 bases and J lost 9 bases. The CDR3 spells CASGDRRTGVSPLHF. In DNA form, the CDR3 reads TGTGCCAGCGGAGATAGGAGGACAGGGGTTTCACCCCTCCACTTT.

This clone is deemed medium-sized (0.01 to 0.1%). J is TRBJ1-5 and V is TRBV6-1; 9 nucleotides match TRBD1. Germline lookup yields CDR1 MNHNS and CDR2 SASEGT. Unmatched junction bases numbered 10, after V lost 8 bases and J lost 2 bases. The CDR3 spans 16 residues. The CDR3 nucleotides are TGTGCCAGCCAACATCGGGGACAGGGAGGCAATCAGCCCCAGCATTTT. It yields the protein CASQHRGQGGNQPQHF.

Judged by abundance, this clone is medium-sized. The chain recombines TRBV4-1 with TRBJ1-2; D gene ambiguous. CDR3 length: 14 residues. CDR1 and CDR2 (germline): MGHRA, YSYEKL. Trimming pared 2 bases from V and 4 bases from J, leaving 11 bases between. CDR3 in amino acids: CASSQIGSLYGYTF. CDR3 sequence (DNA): TGCGCCAGCAGCCAAATCGGCAGTCTCTATGGCTACACCTTC.

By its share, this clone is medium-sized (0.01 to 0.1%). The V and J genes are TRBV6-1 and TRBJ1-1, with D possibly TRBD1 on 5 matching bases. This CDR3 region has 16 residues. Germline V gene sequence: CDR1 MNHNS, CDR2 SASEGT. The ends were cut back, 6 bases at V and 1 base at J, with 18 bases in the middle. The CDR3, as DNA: TGTGCCAGCAGGCGCGGCGGGGGAAGTTCGAACACTGAAGCTTTCTTT. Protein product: CASRRGGGSSNTEAFF.

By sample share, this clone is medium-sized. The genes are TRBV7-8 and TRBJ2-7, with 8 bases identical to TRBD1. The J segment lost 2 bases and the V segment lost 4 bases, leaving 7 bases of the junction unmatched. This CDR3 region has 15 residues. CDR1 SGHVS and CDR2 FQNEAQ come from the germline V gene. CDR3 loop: CASSSFRDRPYEQYF. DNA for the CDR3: TGTGCCAGCAGCTCCTTCCGGGACAGGCCCTACGAGCAGTACTTC. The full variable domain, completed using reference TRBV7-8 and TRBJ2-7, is GAGVSQSPRYKVAKRGQDVALRCDPISGHVSLFWYQQALGQGPEFLTYFQNEAQLDKSGLPSDRFFAERPEGSVSTLKIQRTQQEDSAVYLCASSSFRDRPYEQYFGPGTRLTVT.

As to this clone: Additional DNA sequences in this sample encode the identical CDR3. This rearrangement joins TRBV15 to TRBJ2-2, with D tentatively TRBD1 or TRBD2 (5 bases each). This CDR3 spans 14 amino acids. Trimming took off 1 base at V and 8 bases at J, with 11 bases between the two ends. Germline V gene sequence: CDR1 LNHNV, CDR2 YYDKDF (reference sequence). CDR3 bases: TGTGCCACCAGCAGAGGAGGGGCAACAGGGGAGCTGTTTTTT. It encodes CATSRGGATGELFF.

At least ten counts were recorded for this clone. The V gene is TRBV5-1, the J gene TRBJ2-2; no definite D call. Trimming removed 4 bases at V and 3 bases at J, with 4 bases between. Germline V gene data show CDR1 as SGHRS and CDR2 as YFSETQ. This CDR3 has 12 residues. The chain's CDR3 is CASSPDTGELFF. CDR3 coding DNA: TGCGCCAGCAGCCCTGACACCGGGGAGCTGTTTTTT.

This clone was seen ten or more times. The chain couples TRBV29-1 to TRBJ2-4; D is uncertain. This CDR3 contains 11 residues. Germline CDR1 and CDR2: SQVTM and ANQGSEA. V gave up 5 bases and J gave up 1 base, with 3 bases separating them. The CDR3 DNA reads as TGCAGCGTTTGGGCCAAAAACATTCAGTACTTC. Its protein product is CSVWAKNIQYF.

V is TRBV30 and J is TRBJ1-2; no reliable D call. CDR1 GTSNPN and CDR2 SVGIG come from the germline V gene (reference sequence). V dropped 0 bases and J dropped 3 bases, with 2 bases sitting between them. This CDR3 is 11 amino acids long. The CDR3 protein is CAWSVDYGYTF. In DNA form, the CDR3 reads TGTGCCTGGAGTGTTGACTATGGCTACACCTTC.

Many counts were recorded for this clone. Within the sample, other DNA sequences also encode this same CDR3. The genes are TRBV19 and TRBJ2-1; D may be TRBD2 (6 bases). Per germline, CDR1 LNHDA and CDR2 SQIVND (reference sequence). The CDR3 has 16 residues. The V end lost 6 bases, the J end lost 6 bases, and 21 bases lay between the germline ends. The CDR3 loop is CASSGGSAGGINEQFF. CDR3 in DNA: TGTGCCAGTAGCGGGGGATCAGCGGGTGGGATCAATGAGCAGTTCTTC.

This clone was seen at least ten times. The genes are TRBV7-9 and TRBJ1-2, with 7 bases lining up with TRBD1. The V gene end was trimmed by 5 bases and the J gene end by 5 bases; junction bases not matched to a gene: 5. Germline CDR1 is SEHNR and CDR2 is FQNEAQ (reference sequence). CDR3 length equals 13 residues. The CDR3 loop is CASSPTGLYGYTF. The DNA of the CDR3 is TGTGCCAGCAGCCCGACAGGGTTGTATGGCTACACCTTC.

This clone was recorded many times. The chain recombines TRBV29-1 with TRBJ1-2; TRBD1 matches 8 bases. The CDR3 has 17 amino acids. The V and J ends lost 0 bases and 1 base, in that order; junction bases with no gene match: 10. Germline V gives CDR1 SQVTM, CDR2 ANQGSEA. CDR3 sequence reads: CSVEDMAGGPYNYGYTF. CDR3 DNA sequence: TGCAGCGTTGAAGATATGGCAGGGGGCCCGTATAACTATGGCTACACCTTC.

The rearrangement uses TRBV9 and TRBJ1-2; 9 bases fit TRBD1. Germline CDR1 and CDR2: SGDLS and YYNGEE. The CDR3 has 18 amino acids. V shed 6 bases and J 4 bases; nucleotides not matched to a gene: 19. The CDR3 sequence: CASNARLLPGQGVYGYTF. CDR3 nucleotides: TGTGCCAGCAACGCCCGCCTTCTACCGGGACAGGGTGTCTATGGCTACACCTTC.

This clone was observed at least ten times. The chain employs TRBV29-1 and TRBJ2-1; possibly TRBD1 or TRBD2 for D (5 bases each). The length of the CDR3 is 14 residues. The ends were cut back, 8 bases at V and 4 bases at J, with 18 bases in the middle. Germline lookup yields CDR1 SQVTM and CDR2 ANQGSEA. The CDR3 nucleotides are TGCAGCCTGGGGGATACCAGGAAATACAATGAGCAGTTCTTC. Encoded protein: CSLGDTRKYNEQFF.

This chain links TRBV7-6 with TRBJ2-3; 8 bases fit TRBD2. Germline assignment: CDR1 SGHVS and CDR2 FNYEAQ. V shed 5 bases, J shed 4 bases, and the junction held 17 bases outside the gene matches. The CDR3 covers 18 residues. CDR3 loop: CASSRARGGNPVPDTQYF. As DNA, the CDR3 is TGTGCCAGCAGCCGAGCCCGCGGGGGGAACCCCGTGCCAGATACGCAGTATTTT.

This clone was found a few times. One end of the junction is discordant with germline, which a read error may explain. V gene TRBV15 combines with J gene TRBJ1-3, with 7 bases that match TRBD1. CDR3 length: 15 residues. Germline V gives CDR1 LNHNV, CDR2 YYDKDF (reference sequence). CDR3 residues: CATRREGTAPDTIYF. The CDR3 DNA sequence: TGTGCCACCCGCAGAGAAGGGACAGCTCCGGACACCATATATTTT.